The 10 T cell receptor beta chains in this list originate from one sample, sequenced in a study of tumor-infiltrating lymphocytes in primary liver carcinoma. It was unsorted whole blood that yielded blood RNA, and germline DNA was also extracted. From 500 ng of total RNA, TCR beta-specific cDNA was reverse-transcribed using a constant-region primer. Modified slightly, ARM-PCR produced TCR beta libraries over three nested multiplex PCR rounds. A C-beta reverse primer and TRBV1-TRBV30 forward primers served in each of the first two PCR rounds, at approximately 10 cycles apiece. Each CDR3 protein is one row after TCRdb ran MiXCR on the multiplex PCR reads. The table records just over 300,000 distinct CDR3 sequences, 50% to 60% of them present only once. The sequencing input was peripheral blood. Receptors were obtained from a woman in her 30s with primary liver carcinoma and hepatitis B virus infection.

This clonotype was detected many times. The chain combines TRBV6-5 with TRBJ2-2, with a possible D match to TRBD1 (6 bases). V lost 3 bases, J lost 11 bases, and 13 bases lay in between. Per germline, CDR1 MNHEY and CDR2 SVGAGI. The CDR3 totals 13 residues. The CDR3 DNA is TGTGCCAGCAGTTATACCGGGACACTAGAGCTGTTTTTT. It is translated as CASSYTGTLELFF.

In regard to this clonotype: The germline gene is not matched at one end of the junction; a read error may be the cause. The rearrangement links TRBV5-1 to TRBJ1-1; the D is unclear. CDR1 and CDR2 from the germline V gene are SGHRS and YFSETQ. CDR3 size: 13 residues. The CDR3, as DNA: TGTGCCAGCTGGAACAGCATGAACACTGAAGCTTTCTTT. Encoded protein: CASWNSMNTEAFF.

As concerns this clonotype: This may be a read error: a much more frequent sequence differs by one nucleotide. This rearrangement joins TRBV29-1 to TRBJ2-3; either TRBD1 or TRBD2 may supply D (5 bases each). The CDR3 length is 14 residues. CDR1 SQVTM and CDR2 ANQGSEA come from the germline V gene. The CDR3 nucleotides read TGCAGCGTGGCTCTAGCCTCTAGCACAGGTACGCAGTATTTT. Protein product: CSVALASSTGTQYF.

Details on this clonotype: A read error may explain this, as a much larger clone is one base away. This chain links TRBV29-1 with TRBJ2-3, with 7 bases identical to TRBD1. This CDR3 spans 13 amino acids. In germline, CDR1 is SQVTM, CDR2 ANQGSEA. V was pared by 7 bases and J by 2 bases, with 6 bases of the junction left unmatched. CDR3 protein: CSEQTGNTDTQYF. CDR3 nucleotides: TGCAGCGAACAGACAGGGAACACAGATACGCAGTATTTT.

The chain employs TRBV7-9 and TRBJ1-2; 8 bases fit TRBD1. The CDR3 is 12 residues long. Trimming removed 2 bases from V and 8 bases from J; junction bases left unmatched: 1. Germline V gene data show CDR1 as SEHNR and CDR2 as FQNEAQ (reference sequence). DNA of the CDR3: TGTGCCAGCAGCTTATCAGGGGGCGGCTACACCTTC. Translating gives CASSLSGGGYTF.

To note about this clonotype: This could be a read error, since a much larger clone is one nucleotide away. V usage is TRBV29-1 and J usage is TRBJ2-4; D may be TRBD2 (7 bases). Between the trimmed V and J ends, which lost 4 bases and 0 bases, there was a span of 19 bases. The CDR3 consists of 17 residues. The V gene's germline CDR1 is SQVTM and CDR2 ANQGSEA. CDR3 bases: TGCAGCGTTGTGGGGGGGTCGGGGGCAGTAGCCAAAAACATTCAGTACTTC. It encodes CSVVGGSGAVAKNIQYF.

With respect to this clonotype: A much larger clone differs from this one at a single base, so this may be a read error. This sequence joins TRBV29-1 and TRBJ2-5, with 8 nucleotides matching TRBD2. CDR1 is SQVTM, CDR2 ANQGSEA, per germline. The CDR3 spans 12 residues. Trimming removed 8 bases from V and 7 bases from J; junction bases left unmatched: 9. CDR3 amino acids: CSFRGGDGTQYF. The CDR3 nucleotides are TGCAGCTTCCGGGGGGGCGACGGGACCCAGTACTTC.

The chain recombines TRBV2 with TRBJ1-1; weak D call: TRBD1 (5 bases). V lost 5 bases to trimming and J lost 1 base, with 20 bases between them. The V gene's germline CDR1 is SNHLY and CDR2 FYNNEI. The CDR3 sequence is 17 residues long. The CDR3 loop is CASSIGQGTYRNTEAFF. The CDR3 DNA reads TGTGCCAGCAGTATAGGGCAGGGCACCTATAGGAACACTGAAGCTTTCTTT.

This clonotype was counted only a few times. This sequence joins TRBV6-5 and TRBJ1-5, with 8 nucleotides matching TRBD1. Germline V gene sequence: CDR1 MNHEY, CDR2 SVGAGI. The CDR3 has 14 residues. Unmatched junction bases numbered 5, after V lost 6 bases and J lost 4 bases. The CDR3 loop is CASRGQGLNQPQHF. CDR3 coding DNA: TGTGCCAGCAGAGGACAGGGCCTAAATCAGCCCCAGCATTTT.

As for this clonotype: The junction differs from germline at one of its ends, possibly a read error. This rearrangement joins TRBV12-3 or TRBV12-4 to TRBJ1-2; D call uncertain. The CDR3 is 14 amino acids. CDR3 loop: CAGSFRGTNYGYTF. The CDR3 DNA sequence: TGTGCCGGCAGTTTCCGGGGTACTAACTATGGCTACACCTTC.